This is a list of T cell receptor beta chains from one sample in a study of CD8+CD57+ T cells in acquired aplastic anemia. Each CDR3 protein is one row after TCRdb ran MiXCR on the reads. The data contain under 200,000 distinct CDR3 sequences, around 40% of them singletons. The sample was sorted CD4+, CD8+, or CD8+CD57+ T cells (not recorded which) from PBMCs. The receptors here all came from a human donor in good health. Each CDR3 is given with its conserved first and last residue. Each record gives: clone size, J gene, D gene, V gene, CDR3 DNA, CDR3 protein. The D gene is left open where the match is weak. For some rows the clone size is stated as once, few or many, or as a class when expanded; others skip it.

many,TRBJ1-4,NA,TRBV6-5,TGTGCCAGCAGTTCGCCTTTTAATGAAAAACTGTTTTTT,CASSSPFNEKLFF
many,TRBJ1-3,NA,TRBV5-1,TGCGCCAGCAGCCTAAACGGGGTCGCGGGAAACACCATATATTTT,CASSLNGVAGNTIYF
NA,TRBJ2-1,NA,TRBV25-1,TGTGCCAGCAGTGTTGTGGACTCGGCCTACAATGAGCAGTTCTTC,CASSVVDSAYNEQFF
many,TRBJ1-5,NA,TRBV10-3,TGTGCCATCAGTGAGTCCCGACGGGAAAATCAGCCCCAGCATTTT,CAISESRRENQPQHF
many,TRBJ1-2,NA,TRBV5-1,TGCGCCAGCAGCTTGGCCGTGACCCCCGCTAACTATGGCTACACCTTC,CASSLAVTPANYGYTF
many,TRBJ2-1,TRBD1,TRBV16,TGTGCCAGCAGCCGACGGACAGGAAACTACAATGAGCAGTTCTTC,CASSRRTGNYNEQFF
many,TRBJ1-5,TRBD1,TRBV4-1,TGCGCCAGCAGCCAAGTTGACAGGGCCCCCAATCAGCCCCAGCATTTT,CASSQVDRAPNQPQHF
NA,TRBJ2-7,NA,TRBV9,TGTGCCAGCAGCTCAAACAATTACGAGCAGTACTTC,CASSSNNYEQYF
NA,TRBJ1-5,NA,TRBV15,TGTGCCACCAGCAGAGAGGGGGCGGGGTTGCATCAGCCCCAGCATTTT,CATSREGAGLHQPQHF
NA,TRBJ1-5,NA,TRBV7-7,TGTGCTAGCAGCTTAGGCCGGGGGCAGCCCCAGCATTTT,CASSLGRGQPQHF
many,TRBJ2-1,NA,TRBV20-1,TGCAGTGCCCCACGCGGGGCGGGGCCCATACTAAATGAGCAGTTCTTC,CSAPRGAGPILNEQFF
many,TRBJ2-7,TRBD1,TRBV12-3/TRBV12-4,TGTGCCAGCAGCCCACGGGACAGCTCCTACGAGCAGTACTTC,CASSPRDSSYEQYF
NA,TRBJ2-4,TRBD2,TRBV19,TGTGCCAGCAGCTTGGTCAGCGGGGGACCGTGGAACATTCAGTACTTC,CASSLVSGGPWNIQYF
NA,TRBJ2-3,TRBD2,TRBV10-3,TGTGCCATCAGTCTAGCGGGGGGTTTAGGTACGCAGTATTTT,CAISLAGGLGTQYF
NA,TRBJ2-1,TRBD2,TRBV29-1,TGCAGCATTAGGGTAGCGGGGGGATACAATGAGCAGTTCTTC,CSIRVAGGYNEQFF
NA,TRBJ2-5,NA,TRBV7-6,TGTGCCAGCAGCCCCCGTGGGCCCCTGAAGGAGACCCAGTACTTC,CASSPRGPLKETQYF
many,TRBJ2-1,TRBD2,TRBV2,TGTGCCAGCAGTGTAGGACTAGTTTACAATGAGCAGTTCTTC,CASSVGLVYNEQFF
NA,TRBJ2-5,NA,TRBV9,TGTGCCAGCAGCGCCTCAAACCAAGAGACCCAGTACTTC,CASSASNQETQYF
many,TRBJ2-5,TRBD2,TRBV20-1,TGCAGTGCTACTCGAGCGGGAGGCCCTGAGACCCAGTACTTC,CSATRAGGPETQYF
once,TRBJ2-3,NA,TRBV10-3,TGTGCCATGGGGTCAGGCACAGATACGCAGTATTTT,CAMGSGTDTQYF
few,TRBJ2-7,NA,TRBV28,TGTGCCGGGTCGGGGGCAGGGAATACCTACGAGCAGTACTTC,CAGSGAGNTYEQYF
many,TRBJ2-2,TRBD2,TRBV9,TGTGCCAGCAGCGTAGAGAGCGGGAGGGTGGTCGGAACCGGGGAGCTGTTTTTT,CASSVESGRVVGTGELFF
NA,TRBJ1-3,NA,TRBV10-3,TGTGCCATCAGCTCCTCCTCTGGAAACACCATATATTTT,CAISSSSGNTIYF
many,TRBJ1-5,TRBD1,TRBV7-2,TGTGCCAGCAGCCGTCAAGGGGGCGCGGGCCAGCCCCAGCATTTT,CASSRQGGAGQPQHF
NA,TRBJ1-2,TRBD1,TRBV18,TGTGCCAGCTCCCCAGACAGGGCCTCCTATGGCTACACCTTC,CASSPDRASYGYTF
NA,TRBJ2-7,TRBD1,TRBV7-2,TGTGCCAGCAGCTTGGGGTGGGGACAGGGCGAGCAGTACTTC,CASSLGWGQGEQYF
few,TRBJ1-2,NA,TRBV10-3,TGTGCCATCAGTGTTGAATATTCTGGCTACACCTTC,CAISVEYSGYTF
NA,TRBJ1-1,TRBD1,TRBV30,TGTGCCTGGAGTATTTCGGACAGGGGAGGCACTGAAGCTTTCTTT,CAWSISDRGGTEAFF
many,TRBJ1-2,TRBD1,TRBV29-1,TGCAGCGTCGCGGACAGGGCCTATGGCTACACCTTC,CSVADRAYGYTF
NA,TRBJ1-2,NA,TRBV9,TGTGCCAGCAGCGCTGACCCTAACTATGGCTACACCTTC,CASSADPNYGYTF
few,TRBJ2-1,NA,TRBV18,TGTGCCAGCTCACACCCGGGGGCGGAGCAGTTCTTC,CASSHPGAEQFF
many,TRBJ2-1,NA,TRBV20-1,TGCAGTGCCGCCTCGCACAATGAGCAGTTCTTC,CSAASHNEQFF